This T cell receptor beta chain appears in the sequencing data of a study of blood T cells in healthy people across ages. Study-wide results and limits: It was held that the diversity estimates obtained from one million T cells were underestimates.

The CDR3 contains 13 residues. Looked up from germline, CDR1 is SGHRS and CDR2 is YFSETQ. Between the trimmed V and J ends, which lost 4 bases and 4 bases, there was a span of 12 bases. At least ten counts were recorded for this clonotype. Its target is not known. Sample-barcoded 5' priming and a J-beta primer mix drove a second PCR of about 7 to 12 cycles. TCRdb fed the 5' RACE reads into MiXCR, producing one record per CDR3 protein. The sample consists of approximately 680,000 distinct CDR3 sequences, about 34% of them appearing once. The sequence was obtained from a woman over 75 in good health. What was sequenced was blood. The rearrangement joins TRBV5-1 to TRBJ2-7; D unclear. CDR3 in amino acids: CASSRALDYEQYF. The CDR3 bases are TGCGCCAGCAGCCGAGCCCTGGATTACGAGCAGTACTTC.